The 16 T cell receptor beta chains below come from one sample, sequenced in a study of patients and donors after allogeneic stem cell transplantation. TCRdb independently ran MiXCR on the RT-PCR reads; one entry per CDR3 protein. The sample holds approximately 160,000 distinct CDR3 sequences; 30% are singletons and the top ten take around 3%. The sequencing input was blood, either unsorted or a sorted T cell fraction (not recorded which). These receptors were taken from a human donor who was either an allogeneic HSCT recipient or a stem cell or donor lymphocyte infusion donor (not recorded which). It is not recorded whose cells these are; they may come from a transplant donor.

This clonotype was seen a few times. This chain joins TRBV6-5 and TRBJ2-7; D may be TRBD1 (7 bases). The CDR3 sequence is 20 residues long. The V gene's germline CDR1 is MNHEY and CDR2 SVGAGI. Trimming removed 2 bases at V and 2 bases at J, with 28 bases between. The CDR3 sequence is CASSYGGHGTATYRTYEQYF. The CDR3 DNA reads TGTGCCAGCAGTTACGGAGGGCACGGGACAGCCACCTATCGAACCTACGAGCAGTACTTC.

This clonotype has a handful of counts. The chain carries TRBV9 and TRBJ2-7, with 7 nucleotides matching TRBD2. Germline CDR1 and CDR2: SGDLS and YYNGEE. This CDR3 contains 14 residues. The V segment lost 0 bases and the J segment 3 bases; nucleotides outside the gene matches: 3. The CDR3 bases are TGTGCCAGCAGCGTAGGAGGGGAGGGCTACGAGCAGTACTTC. Amino acid sequence: CASSVGGEGYEQYF.

This clonotype was found a few times. The CDR3 here is CASRRNNEQFF. CDR3 in DNA: TGTGCCAGCAGAAGAAACAATGAGCAGTTCTTC. The V and J genes are TRBV27 and TRBJ2-1; D remains ambiguous. Germline CDR1 is MNHEY and CDR2 is SMNVEV (reference sequence). This CDR3 contains 11 residues. The V and J ends lost 6 bases and 5 bases respectively, with 5 bases between them.

This clonotype was seen many times. J is TRBJ1-1 and V is TRBV29-1; maybe TRBD1 (5 bases). This CDR3 contains 17 residues. Germline-derived CDR1 and CDR2 are SQVTM and ANQGSEA. V shed 7 bases and J shed 0 bases, with 24 bases lying between them. The CDR3 is CSAGPPYRYSVNTEAFF. In DNA form, the CDR3 reads TGCAGCGCTGGCCCTCCTTACAGGTACTCAGTGAACACTGAAGCTTTCTTT.

The chain has TRBV3-1 and TRBJ1-6; 7 nucleotides match TRBD1. Trimming removed 1 base from V and 7 bases from J; junction bases left unmatched: 4. Germline V gene sequence: CDR1 LGHDT, CDR2 YNNKEL (reference sequence). CDR3 size: 15 residues. CDR3 protein: CASSQGSGGNSPLHF. CDR3 coding DNA: TGTGCCAGCAGCCAAGGGTCAGGGGGAAATTCACCCCTCCACTTT.

This clonotype has a count of ten or more. The chain employs TRBV7-8 and TRBJ1-2; D not resolved. Germline-derived CDR1 and CDR2 are SGHVS and FQNEAQ. V shed 0 bases and J shed 7 bases, with 9 bases lying between them. This CDR3 spans 13 amino acids. This CDR3 is CASSLARATGYTF. In DNA, the CDR3 is TGTGCCAGCAGCTTAGCGCGGGCCACTGGCTACACCTTC.

This clonotype was observed a few times. The chain recombines TRBV9 with TRBJ2-7; possible D gene TRBD2, 5 bases. The V end was cut by 4 bases, the J end by 3 bases, with 14 bases between. Germline CDR1 SGDLS, CDR2 YYNGEE. The CDR3 is 14 amino acids. The CDR3 is CASSPFPGNYEQYF. CDR3 nucleotide sequence: TGTGCCAGCAGCCCCTTCCCGGGGAACTACGAGCAGTACTTC.

This clonotype was observed a handful of times. V and J are TRBV20-1 and TRBJ2-7; 11 nucleotides align to TRBD2. CDR3 length: 15 residues. V shed 5 bases, J shed 4 bases, and the junction held 10 bases outside the gene matches. Per the germline V gene, CDR1 is DFQATT and CDR2 is SNEGSKA (reference sequence). The CDR3 region is CSAQKPGLAAYEQYF. The CDR3 coding sequence is TGCAGTGCTCAGAAACCGGGACTAGCGGCATACGAGCAGTACTTC.

This clonotype was recorded many times. V gene TRBV3-1 combines with J gene TRBJ1-1; D not resolved. V dropped 0 bases and J dropped 0 bases, with 8 bases sitting between them. The germline V gene encodes CDR1 LGHDT and CDR2 YNNKEL (reference sequence). This CDR3 region has 15 residues. CDR3 loop: CASSQEMGMNTEAFF. CDR3 nucleotides: TGTGCCAGCAGCCAAGAAATGGGGATGAACACTGAAGCTTTCTTT.

This clonotype showed up just a few times. J is TRBJ2-4 and V is TRBV5-1, with no clear D. The CDR3 runs to 12 residues. The V end was cut by 5 bases, the J end by 10 bases, with 13 bases between. Per the germline V gene, CDR1 is SGHRS and CDR2 is YFSETQ. CDR3 DNA sequence: TGCGCCAGCAGTCAGCCTGATGCTATTCAGTACTTC. It is translated as CASSQPDAIQYF.

The chain is built from TRBV6-1 and TRBJ1-5; 8 bases are shared with TRBD1. The CDR3 runs to 16 residues. The V and J ends lost 3 bases and 5 bases, in that order; junction bases with no gene match: 9. Germline assignment: CDR1 MNHNS and CDR2 SASEGT. The CDR3 bases are TGTGCCAGCAGTGAGCGCCGGGACAGGTCGTATCAGCCCCAGCATTTT. Its protein is CASSERRDRSYQPQHF.

This clonotype was seen many times. The V and J genes are TRBV29-1 and TRBJ2-2; unclear D gene. Germline V gene data show CDR1 as SQVTM and CDR2 as ANQGSEA. This CDR3 is built from 14 residues. The ends were cut back, 1 base at V and 0 bases at J, with 6 bases in the middle. The CDR3 spells CSVEGPSNTGELFF. In DNA, the CDR3 is TGCAGCGTTGAAGGCCCTTCGAACACCGGGGAGCTGTTTTTT.

This sequence joins TRBV12-3 or TRBV12-4 and TRBJ2-1, with a possible D match to TRBD2 (5 bases). Trimming pared 11 bases from V and 7 bases from J, leaving 15 bases between. This CDR3 has 12 amino acids. The CDR3: CASVSTRNEQFF. In nucleotides, the CDR3 is TGTGCCTCAGTTTCCACTAGAAATGAGCAGTTCTTC.

The rearrangement uses TRBV15 and TRBJ1-4; no firm D call. V lost 2 bases, J lost 11 bases, and 9 bases lay in between. The CDR3 totals 12 residues. CDR1 is LNHNV and CDR2 is YYDKDF in the germline V gene (reference sequence). As DNA, the CDR3 is TGTGCCACCAGCAGACCTCGGATGAAACTGTTTTTT. Translating gives CATSRPRMKLFF.

This clonotype has a count of ten or more. This chain connects TRBV29-1 to TRBJ2-2; TRBD1 or TRBD2 may be the D gene (5 bases each). Trimming stripped 5 bases from V and 4 bases from J, with 17 bases between. In germline, CDR1 is SQVTM, CDR2 ANQGSEA. This CDR3 is 15 amino acids long. The DNA for the CDR3 is TGCAGCGTTCAAAGGGGACCAGCGATCACCGGGGAGCTGTTTTTT. Protein sequence: CSVQRGPAITGELFF.

This clonotype was counted a few times. This chain connects TRBV6-2 or TRBV6-3 to TRBJ2-7, with a possible D match to TRBD2 (6 bases). CDR1 and CDR2 (germline): MNHEY, SVGEGT. V lost 5 bases and J 2 bases, leaving 16 bases between the germline ends. The CDR3 extends over 15 amino acids. The CDR3: CASSPRTGGTYEQYF. DNA for the CDR3: TGTGCCAGCAGTCCCCGGACGGGCGGGACCTACGAGCAGTACTTC.